The 17 T cell receptor beta chains below all came from one sample that was sequenced in a study of PD-1 and CTLA-4 blockade in melanoma. Clones were sequenced by immunoSEQ multiplex PCR, and TCRdb holds only the in-frame ones, with some missing. The repertoire holds around 20,000 clones, with about 91% as singletons. Sequencing used CD8+ T cells from peripheral blood, obtained before anti-PD-1 treatment. These receptors were collected from a human donor with melanoma.

This chain uses TRBV6-6 with TRBJ2-3; tentative D call: TRBD1 (7 bases). The CDR3 contains 16 residues. The V and J ends lost 5 bases and 0 bases respectively, with 15 bases between them. In germline, CDR1 is MNHNY, CDR2 SVGAGI (reference sequence). CDR3 DNA sequence: TGTGCCAGCAGTGGCGACAGGGCGGGGAGCACAGATACGCAGTATTTT. Translated, it gives CASSGDRAGSTDTQYF.

This chain uses TRBV29-1 with TRBJ1-2; D remains ambiguous. There are 12 residues in the CDR3. Germline V gives CDR1 SQVTM, CDR2 ANQGSEA. V was pared by 5 bases and J by 2 bases, with 9 bases between. The CDR3, as DNA: TGCAGCGTTATAACAGAGAACTATGGCTACACCTTC. This encodes CSVITENYGYTF.

V usage is TRBV5-6 and J usage is TRBJ2-3; D not resolved. Germline V gives CDR1 SGHDT, CDR2 YYEEEE. With 2 bases removed from V and 4 bases from J, the gap between germline ends came to 2 bases. The CDR3 length is 11 residues. CDR3 region: CASSFADTQYF. The CDR3 DNA is TGTGCCAGCAGCTTTGCAGATACGCAGTATTTT.

V and J are TRBV7-9 and TRBJ1-4; D unclear. Trimming removed 5 bases from V and 0 bases from J, with 16 bases in between. Germline V gene lookup returns CDR1 SEHNR and CDR2 FQNEAQ (reference sequence). This CDR3 spans 17 amino acids. In DNA, the CDR3 is TGTGCCAGCAGCCCCCCTCCGCACAGCTCAACTAATGAAAAACTGTTTTTT. It codes for CASSPPPHSSTNEKLFF.

This clone showed up just a few times. The chain is built from TRBV6-2 or TRBV6-3 and TRBJ1-2; D might be TRBD1 (5 bases). CDR3 size: 14 residues. V shed 5 bases and J shed 6 bases, with 16 bases lying between them. Looked up from germline, CDR1 is MNHEY and CDR2 is SVGEGT. The DNA of the CDR3 is TGTGCCAGCAGTATTTCTCCCAGGGCACATGGCTACACCTTC. This gives the protein CASSISPRAHGYTF.

The V and J genes are TRBV15 and TRBJ1-1; D gene uncertain. CDR1 is LNHNV and CDR2 is YYDKDF in the germline V gene (reference sequence). Deletions cut 0 bases from V and 3 bases from J, with 11 bases between. The length of the CDR3 is 15 residues. The CDR3 nucleotides are TGTGCCACCAGCAGAGATCTTGGGTCATACACTGAAGCTTTCTTT. It is translated as CATSRDLGSYTEAFF.

The J gene is TRBJ1-3, the V gene TRBV30; D might be TRBD1 (6 bases). Germline V gene lookup returns CDR1 GTSNPN and CDR2 SVGIG (reference sequence). The CDR3 length is 14 residues. The ends were cut back, 6 bases at V and 0 bases at J, with 12 bases in the middle. In DNA form, the CDR3 reads TGTGCCTGCCAGGGGATGCCCTCTGGAAACACCATATATTTT. Translation gives CACQGMPSGNTIYF.

The CDR3 coding sequence is TGCGCCAGCAGCTCCGCCGACTCCTACGAGCAGTACTTC. This translates into CASSSADSYEQYF. This rearrangement joins TRBV5-1 to TRBJ2-7; D remains ambiguous. Trimming removed 3 bases at V and 0 bases at J, with 7 bases between. The CDR3 covers 13 residues. Germline V lookup: CDR1 SGHRS, CDR2 YFSETQ.

The chain joins TRBV14 to TRBJ2-1, with 8 bases aligning to TRBD2. This CDR3 contains 14 residues. J was trimmed by 15 bases and V by 4 bases; bases with no gene match: 14. The germline CDR1 and CDR2 sequences are SGHDN and FVKESK. CDR3 protein: CASSPHNPGGKGFF. CDR3 sequence (DNA): TGTGCCAGCAGCCCGCACAATCCGGGGGGGAAGGGGTTCTTC.

The genes are TRBV6-5 and TRBJ1-1, with D hard to call. The CDR3 has 13 amino acids. Trimming removed 2 bases at V and 3 bases at J, with 7 bases between. CDR1 and CDR2 from the germline V gene are MNHEY and SVGAGI. CDR3 nucleotides: TGTGCCAGCAGTTACAAGCGGGACACTGAAGCTTTCTTT. Its translation is CASSYKRDTEAFF.

J is TRBJ1-2 and V is TRBV11-2; no clear D. Germline values: CDR1 SGHAT, CDR2 FQNNGV. The V end was cut by 3 bases, the J end by 8 bases, with 10 bases between. The CDR3 length is 12 residues. The CDR3 coding sequence is TGTGCCAGCAGCTTGCGTAACAGCGGCTACACCTTC. Its translation is CASSLRNSGYTF.

This clone was seen only once. V gene TRBV30 combines with J gene TRBJ1-2; 8 bases agree with TRBD1. CDR3 size: 13 residues. Germline CDR1 is GTSNPN and CDR2 is SVGIG (reference sequence). J was trimmed by 10 bases and V by 1 base; bases with no gene match: 8. In DNA, the CDR3 is TGTGCCTGGAGTGAGCAGGGGGCTGATTTCTACACCTTC. It yields the protein CAWSEQGADFYTF.

This chain connects TRBV7-2 to TRBJ2-3; 8 bases fit TRBD2. CDR1 and CDR2 (germline): SGHTA, FQGNSA. With 1 base clipped from V and 4 bases from J, the junction kept 10 bases outside the gene matches. The length of the CDR3 is 17 residues. The DNA for the CDR3 is TGTGCCAGCAGCTTAGGACTAGCGCGTGCGGACCCAGATACGCAGTATTTT. As protein: CASSLGLARADPDTQYF. Looking up the rest from reference TRBV7-2 and TRBJ2-3 gives the full variable domain: GAGVSQSPSNKVTEKGKDVELRCDPISGHTALYWYRQSLGQGLEFLIYFQGNSAPDKSGLPSDRFSAERTGGSVSTLTIQRTQQEDSAVYLCASSLGLARADPDTQYFGPGTRLTVL.

The chain is built from TRBV27 and TRBJ1-2; TRBD1 might be the D (5 bases). The V gene's germline CDR1 is MNHEY and CDR2 SMNVEV (reference sequence). CDR3 length: 11 residues. V was clipped by 7 bases and J by 9 bases, with 12 bases between them. In DNA, the CDR3 is TGTGCCAGCACCCGGGGGGGTAGCTACACCTTC. This codes for CASTRGGSYTF.

V and J are TRBV2 and TRBJ2-1; D is uncertain. The CDR3 has 14 residues. The germline V and J ends were trimmed by 3 bases and 6 bases, with 12 bases remaining between them. From germline, CDR1 is SNHLY and CDR2 FYNNEI. The CDR3 sequence is CASSEEWRSNEQFF. CDR3 bases: TGTGCCAGCAGTGAGGAGTGGCGGAGCAATGAGCAGTTCTTC. The variable domain in full, with the rest retrieved from reference TRBV2 and TRBJ2-1, is EPEVTQTPSHQVTQMGQEVILRCVPISNHLYFYWYRQILGQKVEFLVSFYNNEISEKSEIFDDQFSVERPDGSNFTLKIRSTKLEDSAMYFCASSEEWRSNEQFFGPGTRLTVL.

The chain couples TRBV6-5 to TRBJ1-4, with no clear D. Germline loops: CDR1 MNHEY, CDR2 SVGAGI. The CDR3 is 16 amino acids. Deletions cut 2 bases from V and 0 bases from J, with 10 bases between. The CDR3 is CASSYDPYATNEKLFF. CDR3 sequence (DNA): TGTGCCAGCAGTTACGACCCATATGCAACTAATGAAAAACTGTTTTTT.

This clone has a single count. The chain links TRBV25-1 to TRBJ1-6; TRBD1 might be the D (5 bases). The V and J ends lost 2 bases and 10 bases respectively, with 15 bases between them. Germline V gives CDR1 MGHDK, CDR2 SYGVNS. The CDR3 loop spans 15 amino acids. In DNA form, the CDR3 reads TGTGCCAGCAGTGAAAGAGCGGGGCGTAAGTCACCCCTCCACTTT. It is translated as CASSERAGRKSPLHF.